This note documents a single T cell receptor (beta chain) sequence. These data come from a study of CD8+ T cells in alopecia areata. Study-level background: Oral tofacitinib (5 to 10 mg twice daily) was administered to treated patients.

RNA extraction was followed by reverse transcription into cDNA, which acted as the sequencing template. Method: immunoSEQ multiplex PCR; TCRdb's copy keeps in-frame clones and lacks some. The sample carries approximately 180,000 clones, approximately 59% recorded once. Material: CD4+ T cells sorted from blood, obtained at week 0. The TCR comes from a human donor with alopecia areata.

DNA of the CDR3: TGTGCCAGCAGAAGATCTTCTGGGGCCAACGTCCTGACTTTC. Encoded protein: CASRRSSGANVLTF. V and J are TRBV2 and TRBJ2-6; D unclear. The V end lost 6 bases, the J end lost 1 base, and 7 bases lay between the germline ends. Germline CDR1 SNHLY, CDR2 FYNNEI. The CDR3 has 14 amino acids.